This T cell receptor beta chain was profiled in a study of CD8 T cells in Susac syndrome. Study results and limitations: TCR sequencing and HLA analysis covered a relatively small number of individuals. In total CD8+ repertoires, over 15 Susac-specific public clones were found, and CD8+ TEMRA repertoires had a few. CD8+ clonal expansion in Susac was maximal in TEMRA cells and in active patients.

CDR1 and CDR2 (germline): SGHAT, FQNNGV. This CDR3 is built from 14 residues. V lost 3 bases, J lost 8 bases, and 13 bases lay in between. Comments on this clonotype: Its antigen is as yet unknown.

Reverse transcription of about 0.45 to 1 ug RNA was performed with random hexamers. Using its own MiXCR run on the immunoSEQ multiplex PCR reads, TCRdb lists one record per CDR3 protein. In the table there are under 85,000 distinct CDR3 sequences, around 93% of which are singletons. The source is a human donor with Susac syndrome. This rearrangement joins TRBV11-2 to TRBJ1-4, with D unclear. Sequencing was performed on CD8+ T cells from PBMCs. CDR3 in DNA: TGTGCCAGCAGCTTGCTGAGGGTAGAGGAAAAACTGTTTTTT. Translated: CASSLLRVEEKLFF.